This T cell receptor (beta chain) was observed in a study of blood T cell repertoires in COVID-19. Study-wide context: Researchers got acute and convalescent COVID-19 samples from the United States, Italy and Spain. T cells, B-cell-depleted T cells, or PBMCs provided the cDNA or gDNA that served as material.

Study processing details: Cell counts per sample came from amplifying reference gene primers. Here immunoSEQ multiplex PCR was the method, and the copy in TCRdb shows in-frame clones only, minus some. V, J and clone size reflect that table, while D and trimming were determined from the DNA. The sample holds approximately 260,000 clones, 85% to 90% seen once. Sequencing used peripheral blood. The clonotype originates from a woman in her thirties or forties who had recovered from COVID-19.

The DNA for the CDR3 is TGTGCCAGTAGTCAATTTACAGGGAGGGACAGCAATCAGCCCCAGCATTTT. Residues: CASSQFTGRDSNQPQHF. V and J are TRBV19 and TRBJ1-5; D possibly corresponds to TRBD1 (6 bases). This CDR3 comprises 17 residues. The germline V gene encodes CDR1 LNHDA and CDR2 SQIVND (reference sequence). V was cut by 5 bases and J by 1 base, with 18 bases left in between.